This T cell receptor (beta chain) emerged from a study of blood T cells in healthy people across ages. Germline V lookup: CDR1 SGHRS, CDR2 YFSETQ. Trimming cost V 6 bases and J 0 bases, with 6 bases left between them. This CDR3 region has 12 residues. Primers used in a second PCR of roughly 6 to 11 cycles were a sample-barcoded 5' primer and a J-beta primer mix. Any given sample supplied a minimum of 3 million CDR3-containing paired-end reads. TCRdb re-called the 5' RACE reads with MiXCR, one entry per CDR3 protein. In the table there are 650,000 to 1,000,000 distinct CDR3 sequences, around 36% of which are singletons. This clonotype showed up just a few times. As yet, its antigen is unknown. General study findings and limits: TCR beta diversity, measured per million T cells, fell in a roughly linear way with age.

Every donor provided approximately 9.2 milliliters of peripheral blood. The genes are TRBV5-1 and TRBJ1-1; D call uncertain. The source material was blood. This receptor was identified in a man aged 18 to 30 in good health. CDR3 sequence: CASTDLNTEAFF. CDR3 in DNA: TGCGCCAGCACGGACCTGAACACTGAAGCTTTCTTT.